The rows below give T cell receptor beta chains drawn from one sample of a study of T cells in Graves' hyperthyroidism and ophthalmopathy. TCRdb re-called the multiplex PCR reads with MiXCR, one entry per CDR3 protein. The sample consists of around 450,000 distinct CDR3 sequences, around 15% of them appearing once. Sample: blood. Every receptor here comes from a woman under 30 with Graves' hyperthyroidism. The conserved cysteine and the conserved F or W are not part of the CDR3 here.

V gene: TRBV20-1; CDR3 protein: SARAIGTSVETQY
V gene: TRBV30; CDR3 protein: AWSGLAGEETQY
V gene: TRBV6-1; CDR3 protein: ASSLGLAGGDEQY
V gene: TRBV2; CDR3 protein: ASSESGSPDTQY
V gene: TRBV19; CDR3 protein: ASRILAGVRNEQF
V gene: TRBV15; CDR3 protein: ATSNSILNTGELF
V gene: TRBV6-1; CDR3 protein: ASIKDSYNEQF
V gene: TRBV10-3; CDR3 protein: AISESSSGSYNEQF
V gene: TRBV6-2/TRBV6-3; CDR3 protein: ASSPRGQGTANYGYT
V gene: TRBV12-3/TRBV12-4; CDR3 protein: ASSFLWGDNQPQH
V gene: TRBV10-3; CDR3 protein: AISPPKTGNYGYT
V gene: TRBV28; CDR3 protein: ASSPSWGRGADTQY
V gene: TRBV15; CDR3 protein: ATSRDYVYQPQH
V gene: TRBV5-1; CDR3 protein: ASSLEGQNYGYT
V gene: TRBV6-1; CDR3 protein: ASTEEGNTEAF